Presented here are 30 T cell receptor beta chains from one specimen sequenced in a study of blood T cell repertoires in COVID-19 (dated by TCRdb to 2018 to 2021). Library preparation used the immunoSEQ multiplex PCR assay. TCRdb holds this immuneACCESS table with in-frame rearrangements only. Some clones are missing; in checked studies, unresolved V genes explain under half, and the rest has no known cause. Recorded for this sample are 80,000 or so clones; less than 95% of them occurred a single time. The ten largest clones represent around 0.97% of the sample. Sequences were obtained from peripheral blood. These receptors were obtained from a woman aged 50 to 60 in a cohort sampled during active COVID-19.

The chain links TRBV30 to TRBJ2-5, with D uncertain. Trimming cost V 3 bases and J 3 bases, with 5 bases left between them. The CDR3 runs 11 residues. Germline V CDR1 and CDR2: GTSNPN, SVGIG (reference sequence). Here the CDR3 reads CAWSFKETQYF. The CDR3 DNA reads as TGTGCCTGGAGCTTTAAAGAGACCCAGTACTTC. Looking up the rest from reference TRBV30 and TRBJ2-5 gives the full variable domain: SQTIHQWPATLVQPVGSPLSLECTVEGTSNPNLYWYRQAAGRGLQLLFYSVGIGQISSEVPQNLSASRPQDRQFILSSKKLLLSDSGFYLCAWSFKETQYFGPGTRLLVL.

CDR3: CASSLVGGVAEAFF. Here the CDR3 DNA reads TGTGCCAGCAGCTTAGTCGGCGGGGTGGCTGAAGCTTTCTTT. V usage is TRBV7-9 and J usage is TRBJ1-1; D ambiguous. The V end lost 1 base, the J end lost 6 bases, and 12 bases lay between the germline ends. CDR1 is SEHNR and CDR2 is FQNEAQ in the germline V gene (reference sequence). The CDR3 is 14 residues long. The full variable domain, completed using reference TRBV7-9 and TRBJ1-1, is DTGVSQNPRHKITKRGQNVTFRCDPISEHNRLYWYRQTLGQGPEFLTYFQNEAQLEKSRLLSDRFSAERPKGSFSTLEIQRTEQGDSAMYLCASSLVGGVAEAFFGQGTRLTVV.

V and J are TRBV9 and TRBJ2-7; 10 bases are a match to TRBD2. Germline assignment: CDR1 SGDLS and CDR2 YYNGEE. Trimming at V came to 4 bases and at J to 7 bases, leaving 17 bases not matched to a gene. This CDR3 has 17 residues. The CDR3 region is CASSMSAGGPFIREQYF. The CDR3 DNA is TGTGCCAGCAGCATGTCAGCGGGAGGGCCTTTTATTAGAGAGCAGTACTTC.

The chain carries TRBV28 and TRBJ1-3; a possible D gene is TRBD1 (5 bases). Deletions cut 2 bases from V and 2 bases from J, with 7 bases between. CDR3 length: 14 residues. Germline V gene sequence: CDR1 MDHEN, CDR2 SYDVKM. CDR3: CASSLATAGNTIYF. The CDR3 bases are TGTGCCAGCAGTTTAGCGACAGCTGGAAACACCATATATTTT.

In DNA, the CDR3 is TGTGCCAGTAGTATAATGGCAGACACTAGCGCGGGAGAGAGTTACGAGCAGTACTTC. Translating it yields CASSIMADTSAGESYEQYF. The chain has TRBV19 and TRBJ2-7, with 7 bases fitting TRBD2. There are 19 residues in the CDR3. V gave up 2 bases and J gave up 4 bases; unmatched junction bases: 20. Germline assignment: CDR1 LNHDA and CDR2 SQIVND (reference sequence).

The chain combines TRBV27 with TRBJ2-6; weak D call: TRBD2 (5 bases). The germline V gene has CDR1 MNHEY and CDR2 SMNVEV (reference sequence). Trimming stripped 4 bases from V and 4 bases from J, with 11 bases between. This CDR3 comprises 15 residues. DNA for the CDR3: TGTGCCAGCAGTTCCCTGGAGGCGGGGGCCAACGTCCTGACTTTC. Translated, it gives CASSSLEAGANVLTF.

The CDR3 here is CASSPSAGQPSTDTQYF. CDR3 bases: TGTGCCAGCTCTCCCTCTGCGGGGCAGCCTAGCACAGATACGCAGTATTTT. The V and J genes are TRBV18 and TRBJ2-3; maybe TRBD2 (6 bases). The CDR3 runs to 17 residues. V shed 6 bases and J shed 0 bases, with 19 bases lying between them. Germline CDR1 and CDR2: KGHSH and LQKENI.

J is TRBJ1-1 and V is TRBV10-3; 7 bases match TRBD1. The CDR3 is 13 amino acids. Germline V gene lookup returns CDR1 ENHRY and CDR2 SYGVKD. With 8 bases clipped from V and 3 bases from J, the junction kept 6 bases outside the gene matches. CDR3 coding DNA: TGTGCCATCGGATTCGACAGGGACACTGAAGCTTTCTTT. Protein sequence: CAIGFDRDTEAFF.

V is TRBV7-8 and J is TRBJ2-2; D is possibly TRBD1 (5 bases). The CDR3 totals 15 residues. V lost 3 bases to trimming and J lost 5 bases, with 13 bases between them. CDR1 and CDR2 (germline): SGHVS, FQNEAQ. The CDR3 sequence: CASSFRQPTTGELFF. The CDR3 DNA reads TGTGCCAGCAGCTTCCGACAGCCCACTACCGGGGAGCTGTTTTTT.

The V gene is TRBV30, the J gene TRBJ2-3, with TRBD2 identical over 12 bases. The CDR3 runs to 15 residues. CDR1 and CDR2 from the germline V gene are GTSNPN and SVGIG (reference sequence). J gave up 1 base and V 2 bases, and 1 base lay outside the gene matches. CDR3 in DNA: TGTGCCTGGAGTAGACTAGCGGGAGGCACAGATACGCAGTATTTT. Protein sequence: CAWSRLAGGTDTQYF. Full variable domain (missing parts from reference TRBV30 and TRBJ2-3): SQTIHQWPATLVQPVGSPLSLECTVEGTSNPNLYWYRQAAGRGLQLLFYSVGIGQISSEVPQNLSASRPQDRQFILSSKKLLLSDSGFYLCAWSRLAGGTDTQYFGPGTRLTVL.

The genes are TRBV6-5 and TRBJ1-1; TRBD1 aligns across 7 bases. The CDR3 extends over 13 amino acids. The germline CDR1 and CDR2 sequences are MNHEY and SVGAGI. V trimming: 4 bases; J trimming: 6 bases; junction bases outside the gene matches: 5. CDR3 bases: TGTGCCAGCAGTTGGGGCAGGGGGGCTGAAGCTTTCTTT. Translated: CASSWGRGAEAFF.

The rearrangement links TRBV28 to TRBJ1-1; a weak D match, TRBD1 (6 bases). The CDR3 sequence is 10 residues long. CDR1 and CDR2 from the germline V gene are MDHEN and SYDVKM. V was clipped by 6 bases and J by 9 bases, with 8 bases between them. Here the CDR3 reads CASSDRKAFF. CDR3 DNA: TGTGCCAGCAGCGACAGGAAAGCTTTCTTT.

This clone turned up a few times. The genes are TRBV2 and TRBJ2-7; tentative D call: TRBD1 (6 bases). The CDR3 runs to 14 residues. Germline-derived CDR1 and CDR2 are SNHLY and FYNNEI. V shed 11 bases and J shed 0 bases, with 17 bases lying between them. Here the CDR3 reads CACPPDRNSYEQYF. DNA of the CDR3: TGTGCCTGCCCCCCGGACAGAAACTCCTACGAGCAGTACTTC. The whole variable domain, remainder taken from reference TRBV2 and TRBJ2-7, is EPEVTQTPSHQVTQMGQEVILRCVPISNHLYFYWYRQILGQKVEFLVSFYNNEISEKSEIFDDQFSVERPDGSNFTLKIRSTKLEDSAMYFCACPPDRNSYEQYFGPGTRLTVT.

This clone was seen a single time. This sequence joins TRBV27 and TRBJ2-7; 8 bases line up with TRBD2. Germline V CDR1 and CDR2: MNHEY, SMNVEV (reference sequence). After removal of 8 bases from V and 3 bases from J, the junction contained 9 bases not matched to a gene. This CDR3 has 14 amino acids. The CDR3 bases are TGTGCCAGCGGACTCGGGACTAGTCTCTACGAGCAGTACTTC. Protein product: CASGLGTSLYEQYF.

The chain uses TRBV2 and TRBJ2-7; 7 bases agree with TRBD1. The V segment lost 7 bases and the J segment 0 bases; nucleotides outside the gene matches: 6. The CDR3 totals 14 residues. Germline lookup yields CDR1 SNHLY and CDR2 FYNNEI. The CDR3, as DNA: TGTGCCAGCAAAGGACAGGAGACCTCCTACGAGCAGTACTTC. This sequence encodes CASKGQETSYEQYF.

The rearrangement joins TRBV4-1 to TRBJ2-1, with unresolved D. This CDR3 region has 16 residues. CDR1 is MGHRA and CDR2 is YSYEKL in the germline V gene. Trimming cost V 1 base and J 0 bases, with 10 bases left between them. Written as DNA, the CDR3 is TGCGCCAGCAGCCAAGCCGCTACGAGCTCCTACAATGAGCAGTTCTTC. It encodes CASSQAATSSYNEQFF.

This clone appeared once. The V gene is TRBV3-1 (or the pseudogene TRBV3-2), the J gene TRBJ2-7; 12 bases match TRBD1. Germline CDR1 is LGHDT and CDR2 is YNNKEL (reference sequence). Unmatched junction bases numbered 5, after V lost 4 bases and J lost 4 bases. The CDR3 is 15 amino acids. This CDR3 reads CASSLPGQGAYEQYF. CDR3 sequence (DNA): TGTGCCAGCAGCCTTCCGGGACAGGGGGCTTACGAGCAGTACTTC.

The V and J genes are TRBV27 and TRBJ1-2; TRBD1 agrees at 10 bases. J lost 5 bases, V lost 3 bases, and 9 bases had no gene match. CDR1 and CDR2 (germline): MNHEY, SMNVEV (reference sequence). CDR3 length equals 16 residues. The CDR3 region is CASSFLGQGVVYGYTF. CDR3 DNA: TGTGCCAGCAGTTTCCTCGGACAGGGGGTGGTTTATGGCTACACCTTC.

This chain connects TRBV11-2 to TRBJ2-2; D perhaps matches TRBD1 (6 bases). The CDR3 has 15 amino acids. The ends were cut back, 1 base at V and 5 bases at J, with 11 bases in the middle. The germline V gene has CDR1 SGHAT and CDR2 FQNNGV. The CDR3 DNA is TGTGCCAGCAGCTTAGTACAGGGAATAACCGGGGAGCTGTTTTTT. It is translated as CASSLVQGITGELFF.

CDR3 DNA sequence: TGTGCCAGCAGTGGGACACTTATGAACACTGAAGCTTTCTTT. Translation gives CASSGTLMNTEAFF. The V and J genes are TRBV2 and TRBJ1-1; maybe TRBD1 (5 bases). Germline CDR1 and CDR2: SNHLY and FYNNEI. The CDR3 runs to 14 residues. Trimming pared 4 bases from V and 0 bases from J, leaving 9 bases between.

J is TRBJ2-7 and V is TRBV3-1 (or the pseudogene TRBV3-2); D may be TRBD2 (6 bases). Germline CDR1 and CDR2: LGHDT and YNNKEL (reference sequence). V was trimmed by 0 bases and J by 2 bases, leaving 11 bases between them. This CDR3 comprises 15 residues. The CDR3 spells CASSQELASTYEQYF. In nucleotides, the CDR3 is TGTGCCAGCAGCCAAGAGCTAGCGTCTACCTACGAGCAGTACTTC.

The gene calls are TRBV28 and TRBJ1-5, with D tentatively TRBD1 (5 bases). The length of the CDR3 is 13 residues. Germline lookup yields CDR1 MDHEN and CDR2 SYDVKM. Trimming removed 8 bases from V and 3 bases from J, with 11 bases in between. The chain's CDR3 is CASFQGVNQPQHF. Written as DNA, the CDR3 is TGTGCCAGCTTCCAAGGGGTCAATCAGCCCCAGCATTTT.

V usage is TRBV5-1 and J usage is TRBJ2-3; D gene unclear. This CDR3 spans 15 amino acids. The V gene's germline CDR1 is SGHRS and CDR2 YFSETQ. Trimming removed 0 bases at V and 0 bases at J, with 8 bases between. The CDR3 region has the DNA TGCGCCAGCAGCTTGGTTTTCGGGAGCACAGATACGCAGTATTTT. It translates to CASSLVFGSTDTQYF.

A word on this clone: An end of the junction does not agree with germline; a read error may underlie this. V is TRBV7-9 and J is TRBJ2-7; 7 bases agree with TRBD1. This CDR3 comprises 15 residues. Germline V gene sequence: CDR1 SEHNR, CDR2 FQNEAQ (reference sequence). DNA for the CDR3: TGTGCCAGCAGCCTAGCACAGGGGCTGTCCTACGAGCAGTACTTC. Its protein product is CASSLAQGLSYEQYF.

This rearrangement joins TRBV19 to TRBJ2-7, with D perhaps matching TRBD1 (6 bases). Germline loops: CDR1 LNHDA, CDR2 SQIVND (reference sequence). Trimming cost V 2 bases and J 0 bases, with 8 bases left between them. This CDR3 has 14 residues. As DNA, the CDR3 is TGTGCCAGTAGTATAAGGGACACCTCCTACGAGCAGTACTTC. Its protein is CASSIRDTSYEQYF.

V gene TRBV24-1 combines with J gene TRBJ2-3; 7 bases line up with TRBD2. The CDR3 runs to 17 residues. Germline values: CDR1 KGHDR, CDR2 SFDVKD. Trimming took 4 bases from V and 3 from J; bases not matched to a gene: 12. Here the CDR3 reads CATSDLVAREGTDTQYF. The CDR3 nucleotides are TGTGCCACCAGTGACCTCGTGGCTAGGGAGGGTACAGATACGCAGTATTTT.

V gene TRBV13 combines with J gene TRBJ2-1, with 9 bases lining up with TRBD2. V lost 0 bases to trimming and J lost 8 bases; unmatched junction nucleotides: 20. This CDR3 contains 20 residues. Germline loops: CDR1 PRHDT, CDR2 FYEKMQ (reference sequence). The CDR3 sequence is CASSLGSPFGSSGSWHEQFF. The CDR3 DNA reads TGTGCCAGCAGCTTAGGCAGCCCCTTTGGGAGTAGCGGGAGTTGGCATGAGCAGTTCTTC.

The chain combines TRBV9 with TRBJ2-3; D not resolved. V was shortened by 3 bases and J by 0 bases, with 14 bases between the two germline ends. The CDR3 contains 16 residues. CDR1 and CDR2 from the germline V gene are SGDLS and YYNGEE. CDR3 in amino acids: CASSGQESASTDTQYF. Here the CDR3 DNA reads TGTGCCAGCAGCGGACAAGAGTCAGCTAGCACAGATACGCAGTATTTT.

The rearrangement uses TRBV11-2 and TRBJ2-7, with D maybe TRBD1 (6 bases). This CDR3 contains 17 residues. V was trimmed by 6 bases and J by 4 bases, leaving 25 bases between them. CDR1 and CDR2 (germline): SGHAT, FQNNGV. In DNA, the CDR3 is TGTGCCAGCAGACGCGGTACGGACAGCCTAAACCATTACGAGCAGTACTTC. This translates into CASRRGTDSLNHYEQYF.

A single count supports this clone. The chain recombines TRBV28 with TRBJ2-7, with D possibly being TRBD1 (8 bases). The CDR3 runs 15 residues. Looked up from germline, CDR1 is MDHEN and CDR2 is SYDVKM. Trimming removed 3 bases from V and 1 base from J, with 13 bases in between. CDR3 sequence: CASSFPQGGSYEQYF. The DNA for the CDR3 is TGTGCCAGCAGTTTCCCACAGGGGGGGTCCTACGAGCAGTACTTC.